Presented here are 9 T cell receptor beta chains from one specimen sequenced in a study of Ad26.COV2.S vaccination and SARS-CoV-2 variants. Sequencing was performed with immunoSEQ multiplex PCR; in TCRdb, only in-frame clones are kept and a portion is missing. The data contain roughly 180,000 clones, about 83% of them seen just once; the ten biggest clones take up around 6.3%. Sequenced material: peripheral blood, taken after recovery from COVID-19. The receptor set was obtained from a human donor who had recovered from COVID-19.

The V and J genes are TRBV7-9 and TRBJ2-7; 9 bases align to TRBD1. The length of the CDR3 is 14 residues. The V and J ends lost 3 bases and 2 bases, in that order; junction bases with no gene match: 2. Germline CDR1 is SEHNR and CDR2 is FQNEAQ (reference sequence). In nucleotides, the CDR3 is TGTGCCAGCAGCTTGGACAGGGGTACCTACGAGCAGTACTTC. Protein sequence: CASSLDRGTYEQYF.

The rearrangement links TRBV7-2 to TRBJ2-3; D remains ambiguous. The V gene lost 7 bases and the J gene lost 4 bases, with 21 bases spanning the gap. The CDR3 extends over 16 amino acids. CDR1 is SGHTA, CDR2 FQGNSA, per germline. As DNA, the CDR3 is TGTGCCAGCAAGACAATGACGGCTATCGCTTCAGATACGCAGTATTTT. It translates to CASKTMTAIASDTQYF. Variable domain in full (rest from reference TRBV7-2 and TRBJ2-3): GAGVSQSPSNKVTEKGKDVELRCDPISGHTALYWYRQSLGQGLEFLIYFQGNSAPDKSGLPSDRFSAERTGGSVSTLTIQRTQQEDSAVYLCASKTMTAIASDTQYFGPGTRLTVL.

Only a few counts were recorded for this clone. V is TRBV7-9 and J is TRBJ1-5; TRBD1 matches 10 bases. CDR3 length: 15 amino acids. Germline V gene data show CDR1 as SEHNR and CDR2 as FQNEAQ (reference sequence). Trimming took 4 bases from V and 4 from J; bases not matched to a gene: 4. CDR3 amino acids: CASSWGTGANQPQHF. DNA of the CDR3: TGTGCCAGCAGCTGGGGGACAGGGGCTAATCAGCCCCAGCATTTT.

Note on this clone: The sample holds other DNA sequences that translate to the same CDR3. The CDR3 sequence is CATSPGGNQPQHF. The CDR3 coding sequence is TGTGCCACCAGTCCTGGGGGAAATCAGCCCCAGCATTTT. The V call is TRBV24-1, the J call TRBJ1-5; maybe TRBD1 (5 bases). CDR3 length equals 13 residues. The V end lost 6 bases, the J end lost 4 bases, and 9 bases lay between the germline ends. Germline loops: CDR1 KGHDR, CDR2 SFDVKD.

This sequence joins TRBV6-1 and TRBJ1-2, with D possibly TRBD1 on 6 matching bases. Trimming left V 0 bases short and J 5 bases short, with 13 bases between. The CDR3 extends over 15 amino acids. Germline V CDR1 and CDR2: MNHNS, SASEGT. This chain's CDR3 is CASSEALGTTYGYTF. CDR3 DNA: TGTGCCAGCAGTGAAGCTTTGGGGACAACTTATGGCTACACCTTC.

CDR3 protein: CASSFFTGELFF. CDR3 sequence (DNA): TGTGCCAGCAGCTTCTTCACCGGGGAGCTGTTTTTT. The chain is built from TRBV27 and TRBJ2-2; D remains unclear. CDR3 size: 12 residues. In germline, CDR1 is MNHEY, CDR2 SMNVEV (reference sequence). V was clipped by 6 bases and J by 4 bases, with 6 bases between them.

The CDR3 sequence: CASSQDYIRLAGANVLTF. CDR3 nucleotides: TGTGCCAGCAGCCAAGATTACATTAGGTTAGCTGGGGCCAACGTCCTGACTTTC. V usage is TRBV3-1 (or the pseudogene TRBV3-2) and J usage is TRBJ2-6; D gene unclear. The CDR3 contains 18 residues. CDR1 and CDR2 (germline): LGHDT, YNNKEL (reference sequence). V lost 0 bases, J lost 2 bases, and 14 bases lay in between.

J is TRBJ1-6 and V is TRBV7-2, with no clear D. The CDR3 sequence is 17 residues long. CDR1 is SGHTA and CDR2 is FQGNSA in the germline V gene. Trimming pared 4 bases from V and 7 bases from J, leaving 20 bases between. CDR3 bases: TGTGCCAGCAGCTCTTATCCTCAGACCGTAGGGAATTCACCCCTCCACTTT. Translating gives CASSSYPQTVGNSPLHF.

This rearrangement joins TRBV6-1 to TRBJ2-5, with D maybe TRBD1 (5 bases). The V and J ends lost 3 bases and 9 bases respectively, with 8 bases between them. The CDR3 spans 11 residues. Looked up from germline, CDR1 is MNHNS and CDR2 is SASEGT. The CDR3 DNA is TGTGCCAGCAGTGACCTAGGGGCCCAGTACTTC. Protein product: CASSDLGAQYF.